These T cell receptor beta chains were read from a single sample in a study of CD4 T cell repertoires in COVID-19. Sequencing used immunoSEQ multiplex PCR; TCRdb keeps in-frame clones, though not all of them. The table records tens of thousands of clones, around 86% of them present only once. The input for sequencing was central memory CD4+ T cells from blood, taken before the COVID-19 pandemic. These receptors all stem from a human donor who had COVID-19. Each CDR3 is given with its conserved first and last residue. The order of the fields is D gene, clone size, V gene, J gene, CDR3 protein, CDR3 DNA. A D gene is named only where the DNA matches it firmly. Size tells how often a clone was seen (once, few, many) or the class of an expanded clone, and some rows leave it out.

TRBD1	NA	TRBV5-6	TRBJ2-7	CASSQTGELSF	TGTGCCAGCAGCCAAACAGGGGAACTTAGCTTC
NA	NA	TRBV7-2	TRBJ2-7	CASSLARESEQYF	TGTGCCAGCAGCTTAGCCAGGGAAAGCGAGCAGTACTTC
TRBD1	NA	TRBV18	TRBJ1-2	CASSPRGQDYGYTF	TGTGCCAGCTCACCAAGGGGGCAGGACTATGGCTACACCTTC
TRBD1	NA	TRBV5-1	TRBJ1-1	CASSKTGGKGEAFF	TGCGCCAGCAGCAAGACAGGGGGTAAGGGTGAAGCTTTCTTT
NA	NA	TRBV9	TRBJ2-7	CASSVGAGNLREQYF	TGTGCCAGCAGCGTAGGAGCAGGGAACCTACGGGAGCAGTACTTC
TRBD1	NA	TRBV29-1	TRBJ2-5	CSARTTGFSQETQYF	TGCAGCGCCCGGACGACAGGGTTTTCCCAAGAGACCCAGTACTTC
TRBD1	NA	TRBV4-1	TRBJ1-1	CASSQEGQRFTKAFF	TGCGCCAGCAGCCAAGAGGGACAGCGATTTACCAAAGCTTTCTTT
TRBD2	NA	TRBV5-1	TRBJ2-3	CASSLGRIGAGATDTQYF	TGCGCCAGCAGCTTGGGGCGCATAGGAGCGGGAGCTACAGATACGCAGTATTTT
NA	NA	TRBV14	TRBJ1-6	CASSQAGKGGGSPLHF	TGTGCCAGCAGCCAAGCTGGGAAGGGAGGAGGCTCCCCCCTCCACTTT
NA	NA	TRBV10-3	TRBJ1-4	CAISATGLTNEKLFF	TGTGCCATCAGTGCGACGGGACTAACTAATGAAAAACTGTTTTTT
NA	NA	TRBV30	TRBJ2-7	CAWRPSGHRPYEQYF	TGTGCCTGGAGACCTTCGGGACACCGCCCCTACGAGCAGTACTTC
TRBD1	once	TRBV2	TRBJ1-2	CASTRTGESGYGYTF	TGTGCCAGCACTCGGACAGGGGAGTCGGGGTATGGCTACACCTTC
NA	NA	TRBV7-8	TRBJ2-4	CASSSSSAAENIQYF	TGTGCCAGCAGCTCCTCGTCTGCAGCGGAAAACATTCAGTACTTC
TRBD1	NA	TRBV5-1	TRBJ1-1	CASSYDRGRTEAFF	TGCGCCAGCAGCTACGACAGGGGGAGAACTGAAGCTTTCTTT
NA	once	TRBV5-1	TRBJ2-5	CASSLGGGPQETQYF	TGCGCCAGCAGCTTGGGTGGCGGGCCTCAAGAGACCCAGTACTTC
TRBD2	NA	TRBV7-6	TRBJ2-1	CASSPRLAGGPYNEQFF	TGTGCCAGCAGCCCCAGACTAGCGGGGGGGCCTTACAATGAGCAGTTCTTC
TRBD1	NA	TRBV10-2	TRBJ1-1	CASSEQQGEAFF	TGCGCCAGCAGTGAGCAACAGGGGGAAGCTTTCTTT
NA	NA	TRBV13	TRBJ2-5	CASSLGALTASGRETQYF	TGTGCCAGCAGCTTGGGAGCTCTAACGGCCTCGGGGAGGGAGACCCAGTACTTC
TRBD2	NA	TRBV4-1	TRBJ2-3	CASSQPSGGARDTQYF	TGCGCCAGCAGCCAACCTAGCGGGGGGGCCCGAGATACGCAGTATTTT
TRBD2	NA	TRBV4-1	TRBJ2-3	CASSQDGAGYTDTQYF	TGCGCCAGCAGCCAAGATGGAGCGGGGTACACAGATACGCAGTATTTT
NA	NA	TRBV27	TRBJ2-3	CASSLSLGLSTDTQYF	TGTGCCAGCAGTTTAAGCCTAGGCCTGAGCACAGATACGCAGTATTTT
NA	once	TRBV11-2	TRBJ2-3	CASSFHGAVRTDTQYF	TGTGCCAGCAGCTTCCACGGAGCGGTGAGGACAGATACGCAGTATTTT
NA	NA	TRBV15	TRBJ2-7	CATSSLTRVADYEQYF	TGTGCCACCAGCTCCCTTACGCGGGTGGCTGACTACGAGCAGTACTTC
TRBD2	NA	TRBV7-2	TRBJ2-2	CASSLEGLASNTGELFF	TGTGCCAGCAGCTTAGAGGGACTAGCCTCAAACACCGGGGAGCTGTTTTTT
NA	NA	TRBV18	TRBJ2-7	CASSPPGQSYEQYF	TGTGCCAGCTCACCACCCGGACAGAGCTACGAGCAGTACTTC
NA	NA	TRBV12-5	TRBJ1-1	CASGPRAGLSTEAFF	TGTGCTAGTGGCCCCAGAGCTGGGCTTAGCACTGAAGCTTTCTTT
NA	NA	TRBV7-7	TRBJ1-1	CASSPSMNTEAFF	TGTGCCAGCAGCCCCTCTATGAACACTGAAGCTTTCTTT
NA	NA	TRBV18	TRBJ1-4	CASSPSAGLNEKLFF	TGTGCCAGCTCACCCAGTGCAGGACTTAATGAAAAACTGTTTTTT
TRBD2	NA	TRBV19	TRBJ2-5	CASKGLAGEVTQYF	TGTGCCAGTAAGGGACTAGCGGGAGAGGTGACCCAGTACTTC
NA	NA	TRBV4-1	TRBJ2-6	CASSQENTRTLAGANVLTF	TGCGCCAGCAGCCAAGAGAATACTAGGACTTTGGCTGGGGCCAACGTCCTGACTTTC
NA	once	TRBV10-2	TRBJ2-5	CASSESISGTQETQYF	TGCGCCAGCAGTGAGTCCATTAGCGGTACGCAAGAGACCCAGTACTTC
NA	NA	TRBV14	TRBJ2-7	CASSLLGGHNEQYF	TGTGCCAGCAGCCTCCTCGGGGGGCACAACGAGCAGTACTTC